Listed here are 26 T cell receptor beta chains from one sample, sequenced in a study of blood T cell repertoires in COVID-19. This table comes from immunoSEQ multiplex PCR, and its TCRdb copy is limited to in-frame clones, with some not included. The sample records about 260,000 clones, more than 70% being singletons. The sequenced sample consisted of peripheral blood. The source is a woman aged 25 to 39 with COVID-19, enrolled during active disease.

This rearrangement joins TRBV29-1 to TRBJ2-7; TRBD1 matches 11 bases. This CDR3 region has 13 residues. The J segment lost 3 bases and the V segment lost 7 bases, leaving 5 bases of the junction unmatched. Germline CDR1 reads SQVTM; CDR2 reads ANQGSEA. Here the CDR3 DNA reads TGCAGCGCCTCCGGGACAGGGGGCTACGAGCAGTACTTC. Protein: CSASGTGGYEQYF.

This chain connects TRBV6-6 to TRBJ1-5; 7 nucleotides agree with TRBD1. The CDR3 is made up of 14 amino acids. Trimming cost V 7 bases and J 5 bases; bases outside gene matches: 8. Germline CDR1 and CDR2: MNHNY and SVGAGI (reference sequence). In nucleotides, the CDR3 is TGTGCCAGCAAGACACAGGGGACACATCAGCCCCAGCATTTT. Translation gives CASKTQGTHQPQHF.

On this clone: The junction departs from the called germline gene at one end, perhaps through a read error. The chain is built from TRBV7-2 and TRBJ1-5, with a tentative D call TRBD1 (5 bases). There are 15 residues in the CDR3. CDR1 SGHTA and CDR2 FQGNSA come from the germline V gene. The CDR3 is CASTLMGRTHQPQHF. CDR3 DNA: TGTGCCAGCACCTTAATGGGGCGGACCCATCAGCCCCAGCATTTT. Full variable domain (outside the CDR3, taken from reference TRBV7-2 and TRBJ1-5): GAGVSQSPSNKVTEKGKDVELRCDPISGHTALYWYRQSLGQGLEFLIYFQGNSAPDKSGLPSDRFSAERTGGSVSTLTIQRTQQEDSAVYLCASTLMGRTHQPQHFGDGTRLSIL.

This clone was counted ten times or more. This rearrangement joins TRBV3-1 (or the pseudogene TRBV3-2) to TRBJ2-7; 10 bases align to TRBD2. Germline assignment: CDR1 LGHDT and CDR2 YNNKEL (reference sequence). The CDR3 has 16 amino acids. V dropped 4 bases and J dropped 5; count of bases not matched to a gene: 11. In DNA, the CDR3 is TGTGCCAGCAGCCCGTTAGCGGGGGGTGGCCTCAACGAGCAGTACTTC. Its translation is CASSPLAGGGLNEQYF.

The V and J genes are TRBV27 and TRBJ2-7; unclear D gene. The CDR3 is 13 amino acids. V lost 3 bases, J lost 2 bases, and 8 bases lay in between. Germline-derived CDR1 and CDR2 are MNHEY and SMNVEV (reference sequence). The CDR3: CASSFRSAYEQYF. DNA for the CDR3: TGTGCCAGCAGTTTTAGGAGTGCCTACGAGCAGTACTTC.

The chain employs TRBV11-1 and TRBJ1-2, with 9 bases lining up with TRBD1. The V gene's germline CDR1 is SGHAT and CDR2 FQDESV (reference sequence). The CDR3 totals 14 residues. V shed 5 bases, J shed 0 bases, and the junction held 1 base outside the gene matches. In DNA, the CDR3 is TGTGCCAGCAGCCGGGACAGGGCTAACTATGGCTACACCTTC. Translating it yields CASSRDRANYGYTF.

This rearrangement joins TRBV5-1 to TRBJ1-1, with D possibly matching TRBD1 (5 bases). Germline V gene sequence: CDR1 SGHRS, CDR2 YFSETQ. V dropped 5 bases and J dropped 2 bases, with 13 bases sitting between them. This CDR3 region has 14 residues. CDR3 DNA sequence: TGCGCCAGCAGGGCTAGCGGGACCAACACTGAAGCTTTCTTT. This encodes CASRASGTNTEAFF.

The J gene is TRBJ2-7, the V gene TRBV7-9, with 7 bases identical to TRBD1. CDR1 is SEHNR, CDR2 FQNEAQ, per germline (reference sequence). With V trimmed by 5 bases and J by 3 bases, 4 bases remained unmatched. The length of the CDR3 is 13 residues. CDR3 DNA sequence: TGTGCCAGCAGCCCGGGACAGTTCTACGAGCAGTACTTC. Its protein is CASSPGQFYEQYF.

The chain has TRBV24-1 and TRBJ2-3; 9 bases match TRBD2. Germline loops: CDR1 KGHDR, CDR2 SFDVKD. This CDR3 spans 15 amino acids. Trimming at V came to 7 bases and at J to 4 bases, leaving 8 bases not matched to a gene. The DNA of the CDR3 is TGTGCCACCAGCTCTCCGGGCGGGGGGGCAGATACGCAGTATTTT. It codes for CATSSPGGGADTQYF.

The chain's CDR3 is CASSPSFGRGAYGYTF. The CDR3 nucleotides read TGCGCCAGCAGCCCTAGCTTTGGCAGGGGAGCCTATGGCTACACCTTC. The chain links TRBV4-1 to TRBJ1-2; perhaps TRBD1 as D (6 bases). Per germline, CDR1 MGHRA and CDR2 YSYEKL. CDR3 length: 16 residues. V was shortened by 4 bases and J by 4 bases, with 19 bases between the two germline ends.

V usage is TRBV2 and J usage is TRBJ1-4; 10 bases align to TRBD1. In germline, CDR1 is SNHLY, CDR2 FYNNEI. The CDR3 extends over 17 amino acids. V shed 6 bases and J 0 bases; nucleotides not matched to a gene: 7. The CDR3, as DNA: TGTGCCAGCAGGAAGGGACAGGGGATTGCAACTAATGAAAAACTGTTTTTT. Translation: CASRKGQGIATNEKLFF.

CDR3 amino acids: CASKGQGTSPLHF. The CDR3 region has the DNA TGTGCCAGCAAAGGACAGGGGACTTCACCCCTCCACTTT. The chain is built from TRBV2 and TRBJ1-6; the match to TRBD1 covers 9 bases. The CDR3 length is 13 residues. V gave up 7 bases and J gave up 9 bases; unmatched junction bases: 4. CDR1 is SNHLY, CDR2 FYNNEI, per germline.

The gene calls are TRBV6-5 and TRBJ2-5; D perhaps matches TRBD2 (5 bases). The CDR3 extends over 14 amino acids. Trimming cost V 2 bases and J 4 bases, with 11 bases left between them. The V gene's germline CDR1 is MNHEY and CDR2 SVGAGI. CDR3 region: CASSYGSEGETQYF. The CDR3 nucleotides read TGTGCCAGCAGTTACGGGTCCGAGGGAGAGACCCAGTACTTC.

In DNA form, the CDR3 reads TGTGCCAGCAGCCAAACTAGGACAGGGGGTTATGGCTACACCTTC. Translating gives CASSQTRTGGYGYTF. The rearrangement links TRBV3-1 (or the pseudogene TRBV3-2) to TRBJ1-2, with 10 bases aligning to TRBD1. The CDR3 totals 15 residues. Germline lookup yields CDR1 LGHDT and CDR2 YNNKEL (reference sequence). With V trimmed by 2 bases and J by 5 bases, 5 bases remained unmatched.

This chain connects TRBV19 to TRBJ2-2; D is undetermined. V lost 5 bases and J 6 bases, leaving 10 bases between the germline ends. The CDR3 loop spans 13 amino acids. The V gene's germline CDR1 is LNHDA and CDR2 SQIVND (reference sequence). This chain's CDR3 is CASSPNSPGELFF. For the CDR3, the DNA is TGTGCCAGTAGTCCAAACAGTCCCGGGGAGCTGTTTTTT.

CDR3 region: CASSMDRNGEKLFF. DNA for the CDR3: TGTGCCAGCTCCATGGACAGGAATGGAGAAAAACTGTTTTTT. The chain has TRBV18 and TRBJ1-4; 7 nucleotides agree with TRBD1. This CDR3 comprises 14 residues. The germline gives CDR1 KGHSH, CDR2 LQKENI. V dropped 6 bases and J dropped 8; count of bases not matched to a gene: 9. Supplemented by reference TRBV18 and TRBJ1-4, the full variable domain reads NAGVMQNPRHLVRRRGQEARLRCSPMKGHSHVYWYRQLPEEGLKFMVYLQKENIIDESGMPKERFSAEFPKEGPSILRIQQVVRGDSAAYFCASSMDRNGEKLFFGSGTQLSVL.

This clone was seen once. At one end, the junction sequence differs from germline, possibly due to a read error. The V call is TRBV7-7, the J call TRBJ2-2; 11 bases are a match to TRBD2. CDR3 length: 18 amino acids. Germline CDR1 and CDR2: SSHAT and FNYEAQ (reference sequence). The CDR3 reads CASSFRPGLAVNTGELFF. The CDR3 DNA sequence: TGTGCTAGCAGCTTCCGTCCGGGACTAGCGGTCAACACCGGGGAGCTGTTTTTT. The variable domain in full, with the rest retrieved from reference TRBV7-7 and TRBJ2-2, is GAGVSQSPRYKVTKRGQDVTLRCDPISSHATLYWYQQALGQGPEFLTYFNYEAQPDKSGLPSDRFSAERPEGSISTLTIQRTEQRDSAMYRCASSFRPGLAVNTGELFFGEGSRLTVL.

CDR3 sequence: CASSGSSGQPQHF. The CDR3 DNA follows: TGTGCCAGCTCGGGGTCGAGCGGGCAGCCCCAGCATTTT. J is TRBJ1-5 and V is TRBV18; no reliable D call. Per germline, CDR1 KGHSH and CDR2 LQKENI. V was pared by 6 bases and J by 7 bases, with 13 bases between. The CDR3 is made up of 13 amino acids.

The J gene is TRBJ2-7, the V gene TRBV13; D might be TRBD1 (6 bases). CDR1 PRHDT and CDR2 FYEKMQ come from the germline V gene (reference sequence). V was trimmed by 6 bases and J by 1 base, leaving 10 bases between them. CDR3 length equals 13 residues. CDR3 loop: CASRFGQSYEQYF. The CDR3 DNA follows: TGTGCCAGCAGATTTGGACAGTCCTACGAGCAGTACTTC. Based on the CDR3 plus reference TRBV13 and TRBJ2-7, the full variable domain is AAGVIQSPRHLIKEKRETATLKCYPIPRHDTVYWYQQGPGQDPQFLISFYEKMQSDKGSIPDRFSAQQFSDYHSELNMSSLELGDSALYFCASRFGQSYEQYFGPGTRLTVT.

This CDR3 is CAISKTSGREYQETQYF. In DNA form, the CDR3 reads TGTGCCATCAGTAAGACTAGCGGGAGGGAGTACCAAGAGACCCAGTACTTC. The chain couples TRBV10-3 to TRBJ2-5; 14 bases are shared with TRBD2. Trimming took 5 bases from V and 0 from J; bases not matched to a gene: 5. This CDR3 contains 17 residues. Germline V CDR1 and CDR2: ENHRY, SYGVKD.

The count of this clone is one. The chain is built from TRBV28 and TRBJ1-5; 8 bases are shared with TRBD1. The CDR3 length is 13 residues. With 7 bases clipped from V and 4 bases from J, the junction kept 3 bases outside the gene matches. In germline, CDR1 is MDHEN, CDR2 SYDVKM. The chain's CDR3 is CASIRQGNQPQHF. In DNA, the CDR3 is TGTGCCAGCATCCGACAGGGGAATCAGCCCCAGCATTTT.

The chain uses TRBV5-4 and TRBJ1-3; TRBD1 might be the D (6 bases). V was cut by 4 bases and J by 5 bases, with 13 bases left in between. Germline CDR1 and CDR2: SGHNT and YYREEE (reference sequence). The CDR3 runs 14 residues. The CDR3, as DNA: TGTGCCAGCAGCACTTACAGGGTGAGAAACACCATATATTTT. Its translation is CASSTYRVRNTIYF.

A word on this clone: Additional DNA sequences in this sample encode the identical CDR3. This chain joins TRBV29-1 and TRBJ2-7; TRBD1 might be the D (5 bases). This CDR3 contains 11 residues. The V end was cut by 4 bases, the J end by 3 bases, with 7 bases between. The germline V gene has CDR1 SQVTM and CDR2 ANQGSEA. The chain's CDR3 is CSVGGFYEQYF. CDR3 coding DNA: TGCAGCGTTGGGGGCTTCTACGAGCAGTACTTC.

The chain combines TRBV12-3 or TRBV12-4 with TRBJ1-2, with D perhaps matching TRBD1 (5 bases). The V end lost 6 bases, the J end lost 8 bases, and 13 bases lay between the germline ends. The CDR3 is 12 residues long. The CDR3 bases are TGTGCCAGCAGACCCGACAGAATCGGCTACACCTTC. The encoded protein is CASRPDRIGYTF.

The CDR3 nucleotides read TGTGCCAGTAGTGTGACCCCGGGACAGGGCACAGATACGCAGTATTTT. This translates into CASSVTPGQGTDTQYF. The chain has TRBV19 and TRBJ2-3; 8 bases align to TRBD1. CDR3 length: 16 amino acids. Germline values: CDR1 LNHDA, CDR2 SQIVND (reference sequence). V gave up 5 bases and J gave up 1 base; unmatched junction bases: 8.

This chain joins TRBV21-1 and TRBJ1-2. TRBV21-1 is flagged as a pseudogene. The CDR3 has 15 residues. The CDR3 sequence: CASSEAVLPAYGYTF. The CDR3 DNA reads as TGTGCCAGCAGCGAGGCGGTACTACCAGCCTATGGCTACACCTTC.